The T cell receptor (beta chain) under discussion was sequenced for a study of blood T cell repertoires in COVID-19. In the original analysis: Estimation of nucleated cell counts relied on the amplification of reference gene primers. TCRdb keeps only in-frame clones here, not all; method: immunoSEQ multiplex PCR. V and J calls and clone size are those listed in that table; D and trimming were worked out from the DNA. Here the sample spans 150,000 or so clones, over 80% being singletons. The study assigned cohorts using participant-reported clinical history. This TCR was sampled from a man aged 65 to 79 who had been exposed to COVID-19. The sample consisted of PBMCs or T cells enriched from blood (not recorded which).

CDR3 coding DNA: TGTGCCAGCAGTGAAGGTAGCTATTCGGGGGGCCAGAACACTGAAGCTTTCTTT. Its translation: CASSEGSYSGGQNTEAFF. The rearrangement links TRBV2 to TRBJ1-1, with a tentative D call TRBD1 (6 bases). Trimming took off 1 base at V and 1 base at J, with 19 bases between the two ends. This CDR3 is 18 amino acids long. Germline loops: CDR1 SNHLY, CDR2 FYNNEI.